The 27 T cell receptor beta chains below come from one sample, sequenced in a study of PD-1 blockade in mismatch repair-deficient tumors. Using immunoSEQ multiplex PCR, the repertoire was profiled, and TCRdb retains in-frame clones only, with some absent. This table holds about 34,000 clones, 75% to 90% found once. The material was PBMCs, obtained around 6 weeks after starting pembrolizumab. The receptors originated from an adult with mismatch repair-deficient cancer.

The chain combines TRBV10-1 with TRBJ2-1; TRBD2 agrees at 13 bases. CDR1 WNHNN and CDR2 SYGVQD come from the germline V gene (reference sequence). V shed 7 bases, J shed 7 bases, and the junction held 10 bases outside the gene matches. The CDR3 is 16 amino acids. This chain's CDR3 is CASNTGLAGVGNEQFF. CDR3 DNA sequence: TGCGCCAGCAATACCGGACTAGCGGGAGTGGGGAATGAGCAGTTCTTC.

This clone came up a few times. The CDR3 is CASSRRDTESYEQYF. The CDR3 DNA reads TGCGCCAGCAGCCGCCGGGACACCGAATCCTACGAGCAGTACTTC. This chain joins TRBV4-1 and TRBJ2-7, with D possibly TRBD1 on 6 matching bases. CDR1 and CDR2 from the germline V gene are MGHRA and YSYEKL. V lost 4 bases and J lost 1, with 14 bases in between. The CDR3 runs to 15 residues.

The J gene is TRBJ2-7, the V gene TRBV30; D gene ambiguous. Per germline, CDR1 GTSNPN and CDR2 SVGIG (reference sequence). V was shortened by 2 bases and J by 7 bases, with 12 bases between the two germline ends. There are 12 residues in the CDR3. The CDR3 DNA reads TGTGCCTGGAGTTTTTTCTCCGGGGAGCAGTACTTC. Its protein product is CAWSFFSGEQYF.

The J gene is TRBJ1-6, the V gene TRBV6-5; TRBD1 aligns across 9 bases. The CDR3 contains 15 residues. The V segment lost 6 bases and the J segment 9 bases; nucleotides outside the gene matches: 9. Per the germline V gene, CDR1 is MNHEY and CDR2 is SVGAGI. CDR3 DNA: TGTGCCAGCAGCCGACCGGGACAGGGCGGTTCACCCCTCCACTTT. Translating gives CASSRPGQGGSPLHF.

The chain has TRBV6-1 and TRBJ2-1; 14 positions agree with TRBD2. With 6 bases clipped from V and 6 bases from J, the junction kept 4 bases outside the gene matches. From germline, CDR1 is MNHNS and CDR2 SASEGT. The CDR3 loop spans 15 amino acids. The CDR3 DNA reads as TGTGCCAGCAGACCCGGGACTAGCGGGGGCAATGAGCAGTTCTTC. It translates to CASRPGTSGGNEQFF.

The chain couples TRBV6-5 to TRBJ2-7; possibly TRBD2 for D (6 bases). The CDR3 contains 15 residues. Germline CDR1 reads MNHEY; CDR2 reads SVGAGI. V gave up 6 bases and J gave up 3 bases, with 18 bases separating them. The chain's CDR3 is CASRGEATSNYEQYF. The DNA for the CDR3 is TGTGCCAGCAGGGGGGAGGCTACCTCAAACTACGAGCAGTACTTC.

The chain joins TRBV27 to TRBJ1-1; tentatively, D is TRBD1 (5 bases). The CDR3 sequence is 14 residues long. The V end lost 8 bases, the J end lost 5 bases, and 18 bases lay between the germline ends. CDR1 is MNHEY and CDR2 is SMNVEV in the germline V gene (reference sequence). The CDR3 region is CASRQLGGRTEAFF. The CDR3 DNA follows: TGTGCCAGCCGACAGTTGGGGGGAAGGACTGAAGCTTTCTTT.

V usage is TRBV9 and J usage is TRBJ1-2, with D maybe TRBD1 (5 bases). Germline CDR1 and CDR2: SGDLS and YYNGEE. This CDR3 has 14 amino acids. The V end lost 0 bases, the J end lost 2 bases, and 8 bases lay between the germline ends. The CDR3 region has the DNA TGTGCCAGCAGCGTAGATGGGGGGAACTATGGCTACACCTTC. It encodes CASSVDGGNYGYTF.

This chain uses TRBV5-4 with TRBJ2-3; 9 bases fit TRBD1. Per the germline V gene, CDR1 is SGHNT and CDR2 is YYREEE (reference sequence). The CDR3 covers 19 residues. Unmatched junction bases numbered 15, after V lost 4 bases and J lost 0 bases. The CDR3 region is CASSRSTQGALTSTDTQYF. As DNA, the CDR3 is TGTGCCAGCAGCCGGAGTACACAGGGGGCACTTACTAGCACAGATACGCAGTATTTT.

This clone was counted a few times. This sequence joins TRBV4-1 and TRBJ2-7, with D unclear. Per the germline V gene, CDR1 is MGHRA and CDR2 is YSYEKL. This CDR3 contains 15 residues. V gave up 0 bases and J gave up 4 bases, with 13 bases separating them. The CDR3 region has the DNA TGCGCCAGCAGCCAAGATCGTCTAGGCCTTTACGAGCAGTACTTC. It translates to CASSQDRLGLYEQYF.

V and J are TRBV7-2 and TRBJ2-5, with TRBD1 matching over 8 bases. The germline V gene has CDR1 SGHTA and CDR2 FQGNSA. This CDR3 spans 15 amino acids. V lost 0 bases to trimming and J lost 3 bases; unmatched junction nucleotides: 3. CDR3 loop: CASSLAGTGEETQYF. For the CDR3, the DNA is TGTGCCAGCAGCTTAGCGGGGACAGGTGAAGAGACCCAGTACTTC.

The rearrangement links TRBV13 to TRBJ2-1; TRBD1 is a possible D gene (6 bases). Germline V gives CDR1 PRHDT, CDR2 FYEKMQ (reference sequence). Trimming removed 3 bases at V and 0 bases at J, with 9 bases between. The CDR3 runs 15 residues. The CDR3 DNA sequence: TGTGCCAGCAGCTTTAGGGGGAGCTCCTACAATGAGCAGTTCTTC. This gives the protein CASSFRGSSYNEQFF.

The chain joins TRBV7-3 to TRBJ2-5; D might be TRBD2 (5 bases). Per germline, CDR1 SGHTA and CDR2 FQGTGA. V gave up 2 bases and J gave up 3 bases, with 10 bases separating them. This CDR3 comprises 14 residues. This chain's CDR3 is CASSLAGPKETQYF. The CDR3, as DNA: TGTGCCAGCAGCTTAGCGGGTCCCAAAGAGACCCAGTACTTC.

There are a few counts of this clone. This sequence joins TRBV11-2 and TRBJ2-3, with D hard to call. The V and J ends lost 0 bases and 8 bases respectively, with 12 bases between them. The CDR3 contains 14 residues. CDR1 is SGHAT and CDR2 is FQNNGV in the germline V gene. The CDR3 protein is CASSLEATFSTQYF. CDR3 DNA: TGTGCCAGCAGCTTAGAAGCGACCTTCAGTACGCAGTATTTT.

CDR3 sequence reads: CASSPRTGVEAGELFF. As DNA, the CDR3 is TGTGCCAGCTCACCGCGGACAGGGGTAGAAGCCGGGGAGCTGTTTTTT. V gene TRBV18 combines with J gene TRBJ2-2; 9 positions match TRBD1. Germline V lookup: CDR1 KGHSH, CDR2 LQKENI. The CDR3 is made up of 16 amino acids. Unmatched junction bases numbered 8, after V lost 3 bases and J lost 6 bases.

V is TRBV7-7 and J is TRBJ2-1; 8 bases are shared with TRBD2. Germline V gene data show CDR1 as SSHAT and CDR2 as FNYEAQ (reference sequence). Trimming took 5 bases from V and 8 from J; bases not matched to a gene: 14. The CDR3 runs to 16 residues. The CDR3 nucleotides are TGTGCCAGCAGCCCCACCAGTACTAGCGGTACGGATGAGCAGTTCTTC. It specifies CASSPTSTSGTDEQFF.

V and J are TRBV28 and TRBJ1-6; TRBD1 matches 9 bases. Germline lookup yields CDR1 MDHEN and CDR2 SYDVKM. The CDR3 is 17 amino acids. J gave up 8 bases and V 10 bases, and 18 bases lay outside the gene matches. CDR3 loop: CAIRRRGRDRVYSPLHF. The CDR3 DNA reads as TGTGCCATCCGCCGTAGGGGACGGGACAGGGTTTATTCACCCCTCCACTTT. Filled out from reference TRBV28 and TRBJ1-6, the complete variable domain reads DVKVTQSSRYLVKRTGEKVFLECVQDMDHENMFWYRQDPGLGLRLIYFSYDVKMKEKGDIPEGYSVSREKKERFSLILESASTNQTSMYLCAIRRRGRDRVYSPLHFGNGTRLTVT.

The chain employs TRBV7-6 and TRBJ2-1, with 11 bases that match TRBD2. Looked up from germline, CDR1 is SGHVS and CDR2 is FNYEAQ. J lost 4 bases, V lost 5 bases, and 10 bases had no gene match. This CDR3 comprises 17 residues. The CDR3 loop reads CASSPTALAGAYNEQFF. Written as DNA, the CDR3 is TGTGCCAGCAGCCCCACGGCACTAGCGGGAGCTTACAATGAGCAGTTCTTC.

This chain links TRBV9 with TRBJ2-5; 10 bases are a match to TRBD2. Germline values: CDR1 SGDLS, CDR2 YYNGEE. J was trimmed by 2 bases and V by 0 bases; bases with no gene match: 4. The CDR3 length is 16 residues. In DNA, the CDR3 is TGTGCCAGCAGCGTAGGCCCAGCGGGAGGGCAAGAGACCCAGTACTTC. Residues: CASSVGPAGGQETQYF.

This chain connects TRBV15 to TRBJ1-1; no firm D call. CDR3 size: 15 residues. V dropped 3 bases and J dropped 2 bases, with 13 bases sitting between them. Per the germline V gene, CDR1 is LNHNV and CDR2 is YYDKDF (reference sequence). The CDR3 here is CATSSSVRANTEAFF. CDR3 coding DNA: TGTGCCACCAGCAGCTCGGTGAGGGCCAACACTGAAGCTTTCTTT. The full variable domain, rest sourced from reference TRBV15 and TRBJ1-1, is DAMVIQNPRYQVTQFGKPVTLSCSQTLNHNVMYWYQQKSSQAPKLLFHYYDKDFNNEADTPDNFQSRRPNTSFCFLDIRSPGLGDTAMYLCATSSSVRANTEAFFGQGTRLTVV.

This chain links TRBV6-1 with TRBJ2-1; 8 bases match TRBD2. Germline lookup yields CDR1 MNHNS and CDR2 SASEGT. V gave up 2 bases and J gave up 7 bases; unmatched junction bases: 16. The CDR3 loop spans 18 amino acids. This CDR3 reads CASSEWPNIAGLRNEQFF. CDR3 bases: TGTGCCAGCAGTGAATGGCCAAATATAGCGGGACTGCGTAATGAGCAGTTCTTC.

The CDR3: CAASRRESADTQYF. The CDR3 region has the DNA TGTGCAGCTAGCCGTAGGGAGAGTGCAGATACGCAGTATTTT. The J gene is TRBJ2-3, the V gene TRBV19, with D maybe TRBD2 (5 bases). The CDR3 is 14 amino acids. CDR1 is LNHDA and CDR2 is SQIVND in the germline V gene (reference sequence).

The chain recombines TRBV9 with TRBJ2-7; a possible D gene is TRBD1 (6 bases). This CDR3 is built from 13 residues. Trimming removed 1 base from V and 5 bases from J, with 10 bases in between. Germline V gene sequence: CDR1 SGDLS, CDR2 YYNGEE. The CDR3 coding sequence is TGTGCCAGCAGCGTATTGGGGGACAACGAGCAGTACTTC. Protein product: CASSVLGDNEQYF.

This chain joins TRBV10-3 and TRBJ2-7, with D unclear. The length of the CDR3 is 13 residues. The V gene lost 0 bases and the J gene lost 3 bases, with 6 bases spanning the gap. Germline V lookup: CDR1 ENHRY, CDR2 SYGVKD. CDR3 DNA sequence: TGTGCCATCAGTGAGTCTTCTAGCTACGAGCAGTACTTC. Amino acids: CAISESSSYEQYF.

V gene TRBV6-1 combines with J gene TRBJ1-2; possible D gene TRBD1, 5 bases. Germline CDR1 reads MNHNS; CDR2 reads SASEGT. Trimming took off 7 bases at V and 2 bases at J, with 17 bases between the two ends. CDR3 size: 15 residues. CDR3 protein: CASTPGGTGNYGYTF. The CDR3 coding sequence is TGTGCCAGCACCCCGGGAGGGACGGGCAACTATGGCTACACCTTC.

The V call is TRBV6-5, the J call TRBJ1-6, with TRBD1 matching over 7 bases. Germline CDR1 and CDR2: MNHEY and SVGAGI. The CDR3 extends over 16 amino acids. Losses at the gene ends were 0 bases for V and 4 bases for J; bases not matched to a gene: 3. The CDR3 DNA reads as TGTGCCAGCAGTTACTCGATGGGACAGTATAATTCACCCCTCCACTTT. It is translated as CASSYSMGQYNSPLHF.

This clone came up a few times. The V call is TRBV9, the J call TRBJ2-7; D is unresolved. This CDR3 is 14 amino acids long. V was shortened by 4 bases and J by 6 bases, with 17 bases between the two germline ends. Germline V gene sequence: CDR1 SGDLS, CDR2 YYNGEE. This CDR3 reads CASSPTPSPGEQYF. As DNA, the CDR3 is TGTGCCAGCAGCCCGACCCCATCCCCGGGCGAGCAGTACTTC.